The 16 T cell receptor beta chains reported below all come from one sample, sequenced in a study of T cell repertoires in cytomegalovirus infection (dated by TCRdb to between 2017 and 2020). The reads were generated on an Illumina HiSeq 1500. TCRdb itself trimmed the public reads at Q25 with fastp, ran MiXCR and retained productive beta chains. Merged by CDR3 protein, the rows form single entries marked with the most common genes and DNA. Across this sample there are hundreds of thousands of distinct CDR3 sequences, with over 7.5% seen only once. The ten largest clonotypes hold over 3.5% of the sample. Sequencing input: PBMCs. These receptors were obtained from a human donor in good health (CMV status not recorded). Some clones in this sample may be carry-over from other donors' samples.

This clonotype appeared many times. The chain links TRBV25-1 to TRBJ1-1, with TRBD1 matching over 7 bases. The CDR3 covers 12 residues. The trim removed 6 bases at V and 3 bases at J, leaving 1 base unmatched. Germline CDR1 and CDR2: MGHDK and SYGVNS. The CDR3 DNA follows: TGTGCCAGCAGCGACAGGGACACTGAAGCTTTCTTT. It specifies CASSDRDTEAFF. Together with reference TRBV25-1 and TRBJ1-1, the CDR3 gives the full variable domain: EADIYQTPRYLVIGTGKKITLECSQTMGHDKMYWYQQDPGMELHLIHYSYGVNSTEKGDLSSESTVSRIRTEHFPLTLESARPSHTSQYLCASSDRDTEAFFGQGTRLTVV.

This clonotype was counted only a few times. This chain uses TRBV6-8 with TRBJ1-1; no firm D call. V shed 2 bases and J shed 1 base, with 14 bases lying between them. The CDR3 is made up of 16 amino acids. The germline V gene encodes CDR1 MNHGY and CDR2 SAAAGT. Here the CDR3 reads CASSYTPRGKNTEAFF. The CDR3 region has the DNA TGTGCCAGCAGTTACACCCCGCGAGGCAAGAACACTGAAGCTTTCTTT.

The chain uses TRBV7-8 and TRBJ2-6; D is uncertain. V lost 1 base, J lost 4 bases, and 11 bases lay in between. Germline V gene lookup returns CDR1 SGHVS and CDR2 FQNEAQ. The CDR3 has 16 amino acids. CDR3 nucleotide sequence: TGTGCCAGCAGCTTAGTGGCAGGTTGGGGGGCCAACGTCCTGACTTTC. Its protein is CASSLVAGWGANVLTF.

The chain combines TRBV7-9 with TRBJ1-5, with D perhaps matching TRBD1 (5 bases). Germline CDR1 reads SEHNR; CDR2 reads FQNEAQ (reference sequence). CDR3 length: 13 amino acids. The V and J ends lost 6 bases and 6 bases respectively, with 12 bases between them. The CDR3 reads CASSSQGRQPQHF. CDR3 coding DNA: TGTGCCAGCAGTTCTCAGGGCCGTCAGCCCCAGCATTTT.

The sample holds many counts of this clonotype. V and J are TRBV4-2 and TRBJ2-3; 10 nucleotides align to TRBD2. V shed 5 bases and J 2 bases; nucleotides not matched to a gene: 7. The CDR3 spans 16 residues. The V gene's germline CDR1 is LGHNA and CDR2 YNFKEQ. The CDR3 DNA reads as TGTGCCAGCAGCGCGACCCTAGCGGGGGTCACAGATACGCAGTATTTT. Encoded protein: CASSATLAGVTDTQYF.

Many counts were recorded for this clonotype. The chain couples TRBV7-2 to TRBJ1-2, with D perhaps matching TRBD1 (5 bases). V lost 0 bases, J lost 4 bases, and 12 bases lay in between. The length of the CDR3 is 15 residues. CDR1 and CDR2 (germline): SGHTA, FQGNSA. CDR3 residues: CASSLAQGLTYGYTF. The CDR3 coding sequence is TGTGCCAGCAGCTTAGCGCAGGGCCTTACCTATGGCTACACCTTC. Using reference TRBV7-2 and TRBJ1-2 for the parts outside the CDR3, the full variable domain is GAGVSQSPSNKVTEKGKDVELRCDPISGHTALYWYRQSLGQGLEFLIYFQGNSAPDKSGLPSDRFSAERTGGSVSTLTIQRTQQEDSAVYLCASSLAQGLTYGYTFGSGTRLTVV.

This clonotype appeared many times. This chain links TRBV7-2 with TRBJ2-2; D call uncertain. The V gene lost 3 bases and the J gene lost 6 bases, with 8 bases spanning the gap. Germline lookup yields CDR1 SGHTA and CDR2 FQGNSA. The CDR3 has 13 amino acids. CDR3 sequence: CASSLLRAGELFF. DNA for the CDR3: TGTGCCAGCAGCTTGCTAAGGGCCGGGGAGCTGTTTTTT.

The chain employs TRBV18 and TRBJ1-1; D might be TRBD1 (6 bases). Deletions cut 6 bases from V and 2 bases from J, with 16 bases between. Germline values: CDR1 KGHSH, CDR2 LQKENI. The CDR3 is 15 amino acids. CDR3 loop: CASSPGGGGNTEAFF. The CDR3 DNA follows: TGTGCCAGCTCTCCGGGAGGAGGGGGAAACACTGAAGCTTTCTTT.

This clonotype was picked up many times. The V and J genes are TRBV7-2 and TRBJ2-5, with 9 bases that match TRBD2. Germline CDR1 reads SGHTA; CDR2 reads FQGNSA. CDR3 size: 17 residues. Trimming removed 1 base from V and 2 bases from J; junction bases left unmatched: 8. The CDR3 DNA reads TGTGCCAGCAGCTTAGGTCGGCTAGCGGGGTTACAAGAGACCCAGTACTTC. It is translated as CASSLGRLAGLQETQYF.

This clonotype was counted at least ten times. The chain carries TRBV20-1 and TRBJ2-7; possibly TRBD2 for D (6 bases). Germline V gene sequence: CDR1 DFQATT, CDR2 SNEGSKA (reference sequence). The CDR3 length is 15 residues. V was clipped by 0 bases and J by 6 bases, with 18 bases between them. CDR3 DNA: TGCAGTGCTAGAGATCTCGAGCGCCAGCGGGCCGAGCAGTACTTC. Encoded protein: CSARDLERQRAEQYF.

This clonotype was found many times. CDR3 region: CASSTLGGYNEQFF. In DNA, the CDR3 is TGTGCCAGCAGCACTCTTGGGGGATACAATGAGCAGTTCTTC. The V call is TRBV7-2, the J call TRBJ2-1, with D perhaps assigned TRBD1 or TRBD2 (5 bases each). This CDR3 is built from 14 residues. V was cut by 5 bases and J by 4 bases, with 12 bases left in between. Germline CDR1 SGHTA, CDR2 FQGNSA. The full variable domain, its missing parts supplied by reference TRBV7-2 and TRBJ2-1, is GAGVSQSPSNKVTEKGKDVELRCDPISGHTALYWYRQSLGQGLEFLIYFQGNSAPDKSGLPSDRFSAERTGGSVSTLTIQRTQQEDSAVYLCASSTLGGYNEQFFGPGTRLTVL.

This rearrangement joins TRBV20-1 to TRBJ2-1, with 7 bases lining up with TRBD2. Germline V gene data show CDR1 as DFQATT and CDR2 as SNEGSKA (reference sequence). The CDR3 length is 14 residues. Germline trimming cut 5 bases from V and 5 bases from J; bases unmatched to any gene: 9. CDR3 residues: CSAPGGNFDNEQFF. In nucleotides, the CDR3 is TGCAGTGCTCCGGGAGGAAATTTCGACAATGAGCAGTTCTTC.

The chain has TRBV29-1 and TRBJ1-5; D may be TRBD1 (5 bases). In germline, CDR1 is SQVTM, CDR2 ANQGSEA. The CDR3 has 13 amino acids. V dropped 6 bases and J dropped 4 bases, with 13 bases sitting between them. CDR3 bases: TGCAGCGTCCCCGGGGGGGGTAATCAGCCCCAGCATTTT. Translated: CSVPGGGNQPQHF.

This clonotype appeared many times. The rearrangement uses TRBV7-6 and TRBJ2-1; D gene uncertain. CDR1 and CDR2 from the germline V gene are SGHVS and FNYEAQ. V was cut by 4 bases and J by 2 bases, with 12 bases left in between. The CDR3 has 15 amino acids. Written as DNA, the CDR3 is TGTGCCAGCAGCTGGCCAAACCGGGCCTACAATGAGCAGTTCTTC. Amino acid sequence: CASSWPNRAYNEQFF.

The chain carries TRBV7-2 and TRBJ2-1; D perhaps matches TRBD2 (7 bases). This CDR3 is 14 amino acids long. Trimming removed 1 base from V and 9 bases from J, with 13 bases in between. Germline-derived CDR1 and CDR2 are SGHTA and FQGNSA. CDR3 nucleotides: TGTGCCAGCAGCTTAGGGGGGGGGGGGGCTGAGCAGTTCTTC. This gives the protein CASSLGGGGAEQFF.

V and J are TRBV15 and TRBJ2-1; TRBD1 is a possible D gene (5 bases). V lost 3 bases and J lost 2, with 11 bases in between. The CDR3 sequence is 15 residues long. CDR1 and CDR2 (germline): LNHNV, YYDKDF (reference sequence). The DNA for the CDR3 is TGTGCCACCAGCAGTGAAAGGGGCGCCTACAATGAGCAGTTCTTC. It is translated as CATSSERGAYNEQFF.